This T cell receptor (beta chain) came from a study of T cell changes during pregnancy in multiple sclerosis. Produced via immunoSEQ multiplex PCR; TCRdb's table is partial and in-frame only. Among under 70,000 clones, roughly 89% were seen once, and the ten largest hold 0.4% to 0.5%. CDR3 size: 13 residues. V was trimmed by 6 bases and J by 4 bases, leaving 11 bases between them. Looked up from germline, CDR1 is SNHLY and CDR2 is FYNNEI. This chain joins TRBV2 and TRBJ2-3; D gene unclear. Specimen: CD4+ T cells from peripheral blood mononuclear cells, collected after pregnancy. The receptor was derived from a female donor in good health, enrolled as a control in a pregnancy study. CDR3 residues: CASRLRLSDTQYF. In DNA, the CDR3 is TGTGCCAGCAGACTCCGACTTTCAGATACGCAGTATTTT. The full variable domain, with the rest looked up from reference TRBV2 and TRBJ2-3, is EPEVTQTPSHQVTQMGQEVILRCVPISNHLYFYWYRQILGQKVEFLVSFYNNEISEKSEIFDDQFSVERPDGSNFTLKIRSTKLEDSAMYFCASRLRLSDTQYFGPGTRLTVL.